The present T cell receptor (beta chain) was sequenced within a study of T cell responses to AZD1222 COVID-19 vaccine. Remarks on this clone: Its antigen is not known.

Data came from immunoSEQ multiplex PCR; TCRdb stores just in-frame clones and leaves some out. Counted here are about 180,000 clones, about 93% occurring once; the ten biggest clones make up roughly 1%. Study-wide results and limits: A rise in Spike-specific TCR breadth and depth followed two AZD1222 doses. Reports indicate that nearly half of spike-specific TCRs are directed at unmutated variant regions. Spike-wide vaccine-associated CD4 TCRs dominated at 160-218 and 743-854.

Germline V gene sequence: CDR1 MDHEN, CDR2 SYDVKM. The CDR3 is 14 residues long. Between the trimmed V and J ends, which lost 1 base and 2 bases, there was a span of 8 bases. This TCR was recovered from an adult who received the MenACWY meningococcal vaccine as a control. Source: peripheral blood, taken 28 days after the second dose of the MenACWY control vaccine. The chain couples TRBV28 to TRBJ1-2; D is perhaps TRBD1 (5 bases). The CDR3 sequence: CASSLYGGNYGYTF. CDR3 in DNA: TGTGCCAGCAGTTTATACGGGGGGAACTATGGCTACACCTTC.